This TCR beta chain originates from a study of T cell repertoires in MIS-A myocarditis. Libraries were prepared by immunoSEQ multiplex PCR; TCRdb keeps only in-frame clonotypes and omits some of them. In the table there are over 5,500 clones, more than 65% of which are singletons. Trimming stripped 5 bases from V and 4 bases from J, with 20 bases between. The CDR3 runs to 16 residues. CDR1 MDHEN and CDR2 SYDVKM come from the germline V gene. This clonotype originated in a man aged 18 to 30 with fulminant myocarditis from multisystem inflammatory syndrome in adults (MIS-A) after COVID-19. Specimen: interventricular septum heart tissue obtained at autopsy. The chain couples TRBV28 to TRBJ1-1, with D possibly matching TRBD1 (5 bases). The CDR3 loop reads CASSGAVVRIGTEAFF. In DNA form, the CDR3 reads TGTGCCAGCAGTGGGGCGGTTGTCAGGATCGGCACTGAAGCTTTCTTT.